Listed below are T cell receptor beta chains from one sample, sequenced in a study of CD8 T cells in ankylosing spondylitis. TCRdb reprocessed the 5' RACE reads with MiXCR, giving one entry per CDR3 protein. The repertoire holds around 770,000 distinct CDR3 sequences, with around 17% as singletons. The source material was blood, either unsorted or a sorted T cell fraction (not recorded which). The receptors here all came from a male donor with ankylosing spondylitis. Each CDR3 is given with its conserved first and last residue. D genes are given only for firm matches. Not every row has a clone size; where given, it reads once, few, many or a size class.

>TRBJ2-7|TRBD2|few|15|TRBV20-1
CSARSEGGPSYEQYF
TGCAGTGCTCGCAGCGAGGGAGGGCCCTCCTACGAGCAGTACTTC
>TRBJ2-1|NA|few|14|TRBV15
CATSRERGDNEQFF
TGTGCCACCAGCAGAGAGAGGGGAGACAATGAGCAGTTCTTC
>TRBJ2-2|NA|NA|16|TRBV6-1
CASSRPHGMNTGELFF
TGTGCCAGCAGTCGGCCCCACGGGATGAACACCGGGGAGCTGTTTTTT
>TRBJ2-1|NA|NA|13|TRBV6-2/TRBV6-3
CASSYLGTDEQFF
TGTGCCAGCAGTTACCTTGGGACGGATGAGCAGTTCTTC
>TRBJ2-5|TRBD1|NA|12|TRBV12-3/TRBV12-4
CASRQGFETQYF
TGTGCCAGCAGACAGGGGTTCGAGACCCAGTACTTC
>TRBJ1-2|NA|NA|12|TRBV5-1
CASSSDGVGYTF
TGCGCCAGCAGCTCGGACGGAGTAGGCTACACCTTC
>TRBJ1-6|TRBD1|NA|18|TRBV7-7
CASGPGQGTNSYNSPLHF
TGTGCTAGCGGGCCGGGACAGGGGACCAACTCCTATAATTCACCCCTCCACTTT
>TRBJ1-2|NA|few|15|TRBV2
CASSPRTGRNYGYTF
TGTGCCAGCAGCCCTAGAACCGGACGGAACTATGGCTACACCTTC
>TRBJ1-1|NA|many|15|TRBV5-5
CASSHRTATNTEAFF
TGTGCCAGCAGCCATCGGACAGCTACGAACACTGAAGCTTTCTTT
>TRBJ1-5|NA|few|15|TRBV5-1
CASSLGSSPNQPQHF
TGCGCCAGCAGCTTGGGATCCAGCCCCAATCAGCCCCAGCATTTT
>TRBJ2-2|NA|few|12|TRBV18
CASSHQTGELFF
TGTGCCAGCTCGCATCAGACCGGGGAGCTGTTTTTT
>TRBJ2-1|NA|NA|12|TRBV27
CASSLSPSEQFF
TGTGCCAGCAGTTTATCCCCCTCTGAGCAGTTCTTC
>TRBJ1-4|TRBD1|NA|15|TRBV12-3/TRBV12-4
CASSPGQGFNEKLFF
TGTGCCAGCAGCCCAGGACAGGGCTTTAATGAAAAACTGTTTTTT
>TRBJ2-5|TRBD1|NA|13|TRBV27
CASRQTGVETQYF
TGTGCCAGCAGACAGACAGGGGTTGAGACCCAGTACTTC
>TRBJ1-2|TRBD1|few|13|TRBV27
CASSFAGGGGYTF
TGTGCCAGCAGTTTTGCAGGGGGGGGTGGCTACACCTTC
>TRBJ2-3|NA|NA|17|TRBV28
CASAGAEGSPVQDTQYF
TGTGCCAGCGCCGGCGCCGAGGGGTCTCCCGTGCAGGATACGCAGTATTTT
>TRBJ1-1|NA|NA|14|TRBV20-1
CSARWGRQNTEAFF
TGCAGTGCTAGATGGGGCAGACAGAACACTGAAGCTTTCTTT
>TRBJ2-3|TRBD2|many|16|TRBV7-2
CASSSIAGGTTDTQYF
TGTGCCAGCAGCTCAATAGCGGGAGGGACCACAGATACGCAGTATTTT
>TRBJ1-2|NA|NA|13|TRBV30
CAWTWTYNYGYTF
TGTGCCTGGACCTGGACATATAACTATGGCTACACCTTC
>TRBJ2-3|TRBD2|NA|14|TRBV6-2/TRBV6-3
CASWMGGSTDTQYF
TGTGCCAGCTGGATGGGGGGGAGCACAGATACGCAGTATTTT
>TRBJ2-1|NA|few|14|TRBV24-1
CATQRGGAPNEQFF
TGTGCCACCCAGCGTGGGGGGGCGCCGAATGAGCAGTTCTTC
>TRBJ2-5|NA|NA|13|TRBV25-1
CASSEYGRETQYF
TGTGCCAGCAGTGAATACGGACGAGAGACCCAGTACTTC
>TRBJ2-7|TRBD1|NA|14|TRBV3-1
CASSPSTGIWEQYF
TGTGCCAGCAGCCCATCGACAGGGATCTGGGAGCAGTACTTC
>TRBJ2-1|NA|NA|14|TRBV4-3
CASSQGAGSNEQFF
TGCGCCAGCAGCCAAGGTGCCGGGAGCAATGAGCAGTTCTTC
>TRBJ2-1|TRBD1|few|15|TRBV10-3
CAISEFDRVVDEQFF
TGTGCCATCAGTGAGTTCGACAGGGTGGTCGATGAGCAGTTCTTC
>TRBJ1-5|NA|few|15|TRBV20-1
CSARNRDTDVQPQHF
TGCAGTGCTAGGAACCGGGACACAGACGTACAGCCCCAGCATTTT
>TRBJ1-6|NA|once|17|TRBV7-2
CASSFLPRGGNNSPLHF
TGTGCCAGCAGCTTTCTTCCGAGGGGCGGGAATAATTCACCCCTCCACTTT
>TRBJ2-1|TRBD1|few|14|TRBV7-2
CASSPGQGADEQFF
TGTGCCAGCAGCCCGGGACAGGGGGCAGATGAGCAGTTCTTC
>TRBJ1-5|NA|many|12|TRBV12-3/TRBV12-4
CASSLARQPQHF
TGTGCCAGCAGTTTAGCGCGGCAGCCCCAGCATTTT
>TRBJ2-6|NA|NA|19|TRBV11-2
CASSLRVARGNSGANVLTF
TGTGCCAGCAGCTTACGGGTCGCCAGGGGAAACTCTGGGGCCAACGTCCTGACTTTC
>TRBJ2-1|NA|many|17|TRBV15
CATSRRDQIYMHNEQFF
TGTGCCACCAGCAGGAGGGACCAGATCTACATGCACAATGAGCAGTTCTTC
>TRBJ2-3|NA|few|14|TRBV12-3/TRBV12-4
CASSFGRLGDTQYF
TGTGCCAGCAGTTTTGGACGGTTGGGTGATACGCAGTATTTT
>TRBJ2-2|NA|few|15|TRBV7-9
CASSLEQGGTGELFF
TGTGCCAGCAGCTTAGAACAGGGCGGCACCGGGGAGCTGTTTTTT
>TRBJ2-1|NA|few|15|TRBV12-3/TRBV12-4
CASSWTPGSYNEQFF
TGTGCCAGCAGTTGGACACCCGGCTCCTACAATGAGCAGTTCTTC
>TRBJ2-1|TRBD2|few|16|TRBV24-1
CATSDRLAGGYNEQFF
TGTGCCACCAGTGATCGACTAGCGGGAGGTTACAATGAGCAGTTCTTC
>TRBJ2-3|TRBD1|NA|15|TRBV29-1
CSAGGQGSPTDTQYF
TGCAGCGCCGGAGGACAGGGGAGCCCCACAGATACGCAGTATTTT
>TRBJ2-5|TRBD2|NA|18|TRBV6-2/TRBV6-3
CASSDAGLAGVIQESQYF
TGTGCCAGCAGCGACGCGGGACTAGCGGGAGTAATTCAAGAGAGCCAGTACTTC
>TRBJ2-3|NA|few|15|TRBV4-2
CASSLRDINTDTQYF
TGTGCCAGCAGCCTCCGGGACATAAACACAGATACGCAGTATTTT
>TRBJ1-2|NA|NA|13|TRBV2
CASSPRGVRGYTF
TGTGCCAGCAGTCCCCGGGGTGTCAGGGGCTACACCTTC
>TRBJ1-1|NA|many|16|TRBV5-1
CASSLEGVGGDTEAFF
TGCGCCAGCAGCTTGGAAGGGGTCGGAGGGGACACTGAAGCTTTCTTT
>TRBJ2-1|NA|few|13|TRBV20-1
CSAPGLSKLEQFF
TGCAGTGCTCCGGGACTCAGTAAACTGGAGCAGTTCTTC
>TRBJ1-4|NA|few|18|TRBV4-2
CASSHPTGVGGTNEKLFF
TGTGCCAGCAGCCACCCCACCGGCGTCGGGGGGACTAATGAAAAACTGTTTTTT
>TRBJ1-1|TRBD1|few|14|TRBV11-2
CASSLDRGIPEAFF
TGTGCCAGCAGCTTGGACAGGGGTATCCCTGAAGCTTTCTTT
>TRBJ2-7|NA|NA|15|TRBV4-1
CASSQDGTYSYEQYF
TGCGCCAGCAGCCAAGATGGGACATACTCCTACGAGCAGTACTTC
>TRBJ1-5|NA|NA|15|TRBV3-1
CASSQDSSRNQPQHF
TGTGCCAGCAGCCAAGATAGCAGCAGAAATCAGCCCCAGCATTTT
>TRBJ2-1|NA|NA|17|TRBV19
CASSMLRVAIALNEQFF
TGTGCCAGTAGTATGCTAAGAGTGGCCATCGCCCTGAATGAGCAGTTCTTC
>TRBJ2-7|TRBD1|few|15|TRBV18
CASSSRQGASYEQYF
TGTGCCAGCTCATCTCGACAGGGGGCGTCGTACGAGCAGTACTTC
>TRBJ2-1|TRBD2|NA|15|TRBV28
CASSRIAGAYNEQFF
TGTGCCAGCAGTCGGATAGCGGGGGCCTACAATGAGCAGTTCTTC
>TRBJ2-7|TRBD1|many|16|TRBV27
CASSRSGGQGVYEQYF
TGTGCCAGCAGTCGATCAGGGGGACAGGGAGTCTACGAGCAGTACTTC
>TRBJ2-3|TRBD2|NA|15|TRBV7-2
CASSLSAGTPSGQYF
TGTGCCAGCAGCTTATCAGCGGGAACCCCTTCCGGGCAGTATTTT
>TRBJ2-5|TRBD1|NA|14|TRBV7-9
CASSLEDRGETQYF
TGTGCCAGCAGCTTAGAAGACAGGGGGGAGACCCAGTACTTC